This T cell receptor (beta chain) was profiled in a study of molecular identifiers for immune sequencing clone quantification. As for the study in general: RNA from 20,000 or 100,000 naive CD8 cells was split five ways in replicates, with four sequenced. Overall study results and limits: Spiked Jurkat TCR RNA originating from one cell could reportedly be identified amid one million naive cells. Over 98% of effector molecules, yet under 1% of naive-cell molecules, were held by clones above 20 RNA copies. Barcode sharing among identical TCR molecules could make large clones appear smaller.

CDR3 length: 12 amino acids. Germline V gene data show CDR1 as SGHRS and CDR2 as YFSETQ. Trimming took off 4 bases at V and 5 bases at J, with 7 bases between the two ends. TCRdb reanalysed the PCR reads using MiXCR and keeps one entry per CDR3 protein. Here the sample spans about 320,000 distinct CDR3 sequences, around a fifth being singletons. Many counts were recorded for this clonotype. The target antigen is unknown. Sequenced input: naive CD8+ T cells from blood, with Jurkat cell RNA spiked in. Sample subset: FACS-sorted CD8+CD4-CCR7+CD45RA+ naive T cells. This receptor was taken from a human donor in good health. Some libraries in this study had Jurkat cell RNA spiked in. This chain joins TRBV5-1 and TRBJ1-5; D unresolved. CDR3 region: CASSLDDQPQHF. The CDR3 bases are TGCGCCAGCAGCCTGGACGATCAGCCCCAGCATTTT.